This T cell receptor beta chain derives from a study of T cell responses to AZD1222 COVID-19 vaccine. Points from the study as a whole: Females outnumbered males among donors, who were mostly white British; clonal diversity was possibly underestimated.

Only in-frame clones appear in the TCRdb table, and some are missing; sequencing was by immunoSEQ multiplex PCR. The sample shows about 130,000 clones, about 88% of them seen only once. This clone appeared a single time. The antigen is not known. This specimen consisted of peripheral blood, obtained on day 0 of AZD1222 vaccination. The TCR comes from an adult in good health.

Written as DNA, the CDR3 is TGTGCCAGCAGCCCTGGGGGGGATACGCAGTATTTT. It encodes CASSPGGDTQYF. The V and J genes are TRBV7-9 and TRBJ2-3, with D tentatively TRBD2 (6 bases). This CDR3 has 12 residues. Germline V lookup: CDR1 SEHNR, CDR2 FQNEAQ (reference sequence). Between the trimmed V and J ends, which lost 5 bases and 6 bases, there was a span of 9 bases. Filled out from reference TRBV7-9 and TRBJ2-3, the complete variable domain reads DTGVSQNPRHKITKRGQNVTFRCDPISEHNRLYWYRQTLGQGPEFLTYFQNEAQLEKSRLLSDRFSAERPKGSFSTLEIQRTEQGDSAMYLCASSPGGDTQYFGPGTRLTVL.